The rows below give T cell receptor beta chains drawn from one sample of a study of T-cell reconstitution after alpha-beta-depleted transplantation in children. TCRdb recomputed calls from the PCR reads with MiXCR, one row per CDR3 protein. Found here are hundreds of thousands of distinct CDR3 sequences, roughly 15% of them singletons; the top ten hold roughly 5%. The sequencing used PBMCs, mostly from graft donor cells, collected 360 days after TCRalphabeta/CD19-depleted stem cell transplant. The origin of the receptors is a male patient between 10 and 17 years old who had a stem cell transplant for acute lymphoblastic leukemia, so the T cells may come from the graft donor. Each CDR3 is given with its conserved first and last residue. D genes are given only for firm matches. Part of the rows lack a size; the others show once, few, many or a class for expanded clones.

length: 13; D: TRBD1; V: TRBV29-1; size: .; J: TRBJ2-1; CDR3: CSISDRAINEQFF; DNA: TGCAGCATATCGGACAGGGCAATAAATGAGCAGTTCTTC
length: 15; D: TRBD1; V: TRBV5-1; size: many; J: TRBJ1-5; CDR3: CASSYRGGSNQPQHF; DNA: TGCGCCAGCAGCTACAGGGGAGGGAGCAATCAGCCCCAGCATTTT
length: 13; D: TRBD1; V: TRBV29-1; size: few; J: TRBJ2-7; CDR3: CSVEGQGAHEQYF; DNA: TGCAGCGTTGAAGGACAGGGCGCCCACGAGCAGTACTTC
length: 16; D: .; V: TRBV28; size: .; J: TRBJ1-5; CDR3: CASSFRRGANNQPQHF; DNA: TGTGCCAGCAGTTTCCGCCGGGGTGCGAACAATCAGCCCCAGCATTTT
length: 14; D: .; V: TRBV7-9; size: .; J: TRBJ2-7; CDR3: CASSLVTGKSEQYF; DNA: TGTGCCAGCAGCTTAGTTACGGGAAAGAGCGAGCAGTACTTC
length: 14; D: .; V: TRBV5-1; size: many; J: TRBJ2-5; CDR3: CASSLYTRQETQYF; DNA: TGCGCCAGCAGCTTGTACACACGGCAAGAGACCCAGTACTTC
length: 14; D: TRBD2; V: TRBV6-2/TRBV6-3; size: few; J: TRBJ2-3; CDR3: CASSQAGASDTQYF; DNA: TGTGCCAGCAGCCAAGCGGGAGCATCGGATACGCAGTATTTT
length: 17; D: TRBD2; V: TRBV27; size: few; J: TRBJ2-7; CDR3: CASSLWSGRASSYEQYF; DNA: TGTGCCAGCAGTTTATGGAGCGGGAGGGCTAGCTCCTACGAGCAGTACTTC
length: 12; D: .; V: TRBV4-1; size: .; J: TRBJ2-1; CDR3: CASNGGANEQFF; DNA: TGCGCCAGCAACGGTGGTGCGAATGAGCAGTTCTTC
length: 17; D: .; V: TRBV12-3/TRBV12-4; size: .; J: TRBJ2-6; CDR3: CASSFGWVSSGANVLTF; DNA: TGTGCCAGCAGTTTTGGTTGGGTAAGCTCTGGGGCCAACGTCCTGACTTTC
length: 15; D: TRBD1; V: TRBV19; size: .; J: TRBJ1-2; CDR3: CASSQNPTGGDGYTF; DNA: TGTGCCAGTAGCCAAAATCCGACAGGGGGCGACGGCTACACCTTC
length: 13; D: TRBD2; V: TRBV12-3/TRBV12-4; size: many; J: TRBJ2-1; CDR3: CASSLFSREGRFF; DNA: TGTGCCAGCAGTTTATTTAGTCGGGAGGGGCGGTTCTTC
length: 16; D: TRBD1; V: TRBV7-7; size: .; J: TRBJ2-3; CDR3: CASSFGTGGGTDTQYF; DNA: TGTGCCAGCAGCTTCGGGACAGGGGGCGGAACAGATACGCAGTATTTT